This TCR beta chain is drawn from a study of T cells in Graves' hyperthyroidism and ophthalmopathy. At the level of the study: Peripheral blood collection took place at initial diagnosis, before any treatment. Study outcomes and limitations: Stable hyperthyroidism and ophthalmopathy were separated using 13 V-J signatures. Ophthalmopathy, as predicted by the model, came a median approximately 6.5 months after the prediction.

Per the germline V gene, CDR1 is DFQATT and CDR2 is SNEGSKA (reference sequence). Trimming cost V 0 bases and J 14 bases, with 17 bases left between them. This CDR3 is 14 amino acids long. RNA transcripts yielded amplified TCR beta CDR3 regions. Using the HTBI primer set, a first-round RT-PCR was run on the TCR CDR3. TCRdb analysed the multiplex PCR reads with MiXCR anew, one entry per CDR3 protein. The sample contains some 300,000 distinct CDR3 sequences, roughly a fifth of which appear only once. Using more than 8 ml of fresh peripheral blood, PBMCs were prepared. As to this clonotype: Its antigen is unidentified.

The chain couples TRBV20-1 to TRBJ1-6, with D uncertain. The sequenced sample consisted of blood. The receptor was derived from a man in his fifties or sixties with Graves' ophthalmopathy. The CDR3 DNA is TGCAGTGCTAGAGATCTAGGCCGGTCGGGGACCCTCCACTTT. Translating it yields CSARDLGRSGTLHF.